The 24 T cell receptor beta chains below come from one sample, sequenced in a study of OX40 agonist ivuxolimab in advanced cancers. Sequencing was performed with immunoSEQ multiplex PCR; in TCRdb, only in-frame clones are kept and a portion is missing. In the table there are 75,000 to 100,000 clones, 70% to 90% of which are singletons. Here the sequenced sample was CD4+ or CD8+ T cells sorted from blood, taken in a trial of the OX40 agonist ivuxolimab. These receptors all come from an adult with an advanced solid tumor such as melanoma, head and neck, liver or kidney cancer.

The V gene is TRBV2, the J gene TRBJ2-5; 8 nucleotides agree with TRBD1. V shed 6 bases and J 4 bases; nucleotides not matched to a gene: 10. The CDR3 totals 15 residues. CDR1 and CDR2 from the germline V gene are SNHLY and FYNNEI. The CDR3 nucleotides read TGTGCCAGCAGCAGCCAGGGGGCTACCCCAGAGACCCAGTACTTC. This encodes CASSSQGATPETQYF.

This chain's CDR3 is CASSLDYRGTEAFF. DNA for the CDR3: TGTGCCAGCAGCTTAGACTACAGGGGTACTGAAGCTTTCTTT. The J gene is TRBJ1-1, the V gene TRBV7-9; 7 nucleotides line up with TRBD1. Per the germline V gene, CDR1 is SEHNR and CDR2 is FQNEAQ (reference sequence). The CDR3 length is 14 residues. V lost 1 base to trimming and J lost 5 bases; unmatched junction nucleotides: 4. Together with reference TRBV7-9 and TRBJ1-1, the CDR3 gives the full variable domain: DTGVSQNPRHKITKRGQNVTFRCDPISEHNRLYWYRQTLGQGPEFLTYFQNEAQLEKSRLLSDRFSAERPKGSFSTLEIQRTEQGDSAMYLCASSLDYRGTEAFFGQGTRLTVV.

V usage is TRBV11-2 and J usage is TRBJ1-2; D uncertain. V lost 4 bases and J 8 bases, leaving 11 bases between the germline ends. The germline V gene encodes CDR1 SGHAT and CDR2 FQNNGV. The CDR3 consists of 12 residues. The CDR3: CASSSSNGGYTF. The CDR3 DNA sequence: TGTGCCAGCAGCTCAAGCAACGGAGGCTACACCTTC. The full variable domain, rest sourced from reference TRBV11-2 and TRBJ1-2, is EAGVAQSPRYKIIEKRQSVAFWCNPISGHATLYWYQQILGQGPKLLIQFQNNGVVDDSQLPKDRFSAERLKGVDSTLKIQPAKLEDSAVYLCASSSSNGGYTFGSGTRLTVV.

The chain combines TRBV5-1 with TRBJ2-3; D may correspond to TRBD1 or TRBD2 (5 bases each). V lost 1 base to trimming and J lost 5 bases, with 17 bases between them. Germline V gives CDR1 SGHRS, CDR2 YFSETQ. This CDR3 is built from 16 residues. The CDR3 DNA is TGCGCCAGCAGCTTGTGGGGGACCCAAGATATAGATACGCAGTATTTT. Its translation is CASSLWGTQDIDTQYF.

J is TRBJ2-3 and V is TRBV18; maybe TRBD2 (5 bases). This CDR3 region has 16 residues. V lost 4 bases to trimming and J lost 3 bases, with 17 bases between them. Germline V lookup: CDR1 KGHSH, CDR2 LQKENI. CDR3 coding DNA: TGTGCCAGCTCACGTATCGGGGATGTTAGGACAGATACGCAGTATTTT. It yields the protein CASSRIGDVRTDTQYF.

The chain has TRBV7-9 and TRBJ1-2; D uncertain. The CDR3 is 11 amino acids. The germline gives CDR1 SEHNR, CDR2 FQNEAQ (reference sequence). The ends were cut back, 6 bases at V and 7 bases at J, with 9 bases in the middle. CDR3 sequence reads: CASSIVAGYTF. For the CDR3, the DNA is TGTGCCAGCAGTATAGTGGCTGGCTACACCTTC. The variable domain in full, with the rest retrieved from reference TRBV7-9 and TRBJ1-2, is DTGVSQNPRHKITKRGQNVTFRCDPISEHNRLYWYRQTLGQGPEFLTYFQNEAQLEKSRLLSDRFSAERPKGSFSTLEIQRTEQGDSAMYLCASSIVAGYTFGSGTRLTVV.

This clone showed up just once. J is TRBJ2-3 and V is TRBV5-1, with a weak D call TRBD2 (6 bases). The V gene's germline CDR1 is SGHRS and CDR2 YFSETQ. This CDR3 contains 16 residues. V gave up 4 bases and J gave up 5 bases, with 20 bases separating them. CDR3 in amino acids: CASSIYGTGIRDTQYF. The CDR3 DNA sequence: TGCGCCAGCAGCATCTACGGGACTGGAATAAGAGATACGCAGTATTTT. Drawing the rest from reference TRBV5-1 and TRBJ2-3, the complete variable domain is KAGVTQTPRYLIKTRGQQVTLSCSPISGHRSVSWYQQTPGQGLQFLFEYFSETQRNKGNFPGRFSGRQFSNSRSEMNVSTLELGDSALYLCASSIYGTGIRDTQYFGPGTRLTVL.

This chain links TRBV19 with TRBJ1-2, with TRBD1 matching over 11 bases. This CDR3 spans 16 amino acids. Germline lookup yields CDR1 LNHDA and CDR2 SQIVND (reference sequence). The V gene end was trimmed by 6 bases and the J gene end by 8 bases; junction bases not matched to a gene: 14. The CDR3 bases are TGTGCCAGTAGGGACAGGGGGCAGGCCTCAGTCGGGGGCTACACCTTC. This sequence encodes CASRDRGQASVGGYTF. The variable domain in full, completed from reference TRBV19 and TRBJ1-2, reads DGGITQSPKYLFRKEGQNVTLSCEQNLNHDAMYWYRQDPGQGLRLIYYSQIVNDFQKGDIAEGYSVSREKKESFPLTVTSAQKNPTAFYLCASRDRGQASVGGYTFGSGTRLTVV.

The chain recombines TRBV5-1 with TRBJ2-5, with a tentative D call TRBD2 (6 bases). Trimming left V 1 base short and J 5 bases short, with 15 bases between. From germline, CDR1 is SGHRS and CDR2 YFSETQ. This CDR3 is built from 15 residues. The CDR3 is CASSLIGTSAETQYF. CDR3 nucleotides: TGCGCCAGCAGCTTGATAGGGACTTCCGCGGAGACCCAGTACTTC.

Regarding this clone: Within the sample, other DNA sequences also encode this same CDR3. V is TRBV28 and J is TRBJ1-1; D perhaps matches TRBD1 (5 bases). Germline V CDR1 and CDR2: MDHEN, SYDVKM. Trimming took 6 bases from V and 4 from J, leaving 21 bases between them. This CDR3 has 16 amino acids. CDR3 nucleotides: TGTGCCAGCAGCGTACTCGGCGGGGCCTCGTTCACTGAAGCTTTCTTT. It is translated as CASSVLGGASFTEAFF.

This clone was recorded a few times. The V gene is TRBV7-2, the J gene TRBJ2-5; 8 bases align to TRBD1. CDR3 length: 13 amino acids. The V and J ends lost 5 bases and 2 bases, in that order; junction bases with no gene match: 1. The germline gives CDR1 SGHTA, CDR2 FQGNSA. The CDR3: CASSHRGQETQYF. The CDR3 DNA follows: TGTGCCAGCAGCCACAGGGGGCAAGAGACCCAGTACTTC.

This rearrangement joins TRBV9 to TRBJ1-4; 7 positions agree with TRBD1. Per germline, CDR1 SGDLS and CDR2 YYNGEE. Trimming took 4 bases from V and 5 from J; bases not matched to a gene: 5. This CDR3 comprises 14 residues. DNA of the CDR3: TGTGCCAGCAGCAAGGGACAGCCGAATGAAAAACTGTTTTTT. This gives the protein CASSKGQPNEKLFF. The complete variable domain, with remaining parts taken from reference TRBV9 and TRBJ1-4, reads DSGVTQTPKHLITATGQRVTLRCSPRSGDLSVYWYQQSLDQGLQFLIQYYNGEERAKGNILERFSAQQFPDLHSELNLSSLELGDSALYFCASSKGQPNEKLFFGSGTQLSVL.

J is TRBJ2-3 and V is TRBV11-3, with 8 bases that match TRBD1. Unmatched junction bases numbered 4, after V lost 2 bases and J lost 6 bases. The CDR3 is 14 residues long. CDR1 is SGHNT, CDR2 YENEEA, per germline. The CDR3 loop is CASSLQGARDTQYF. In DNA form, the CDR3 reads TGTGCCAGCAGCTTACAGGGGGCAAGGGATACGCAGTATTTT. Complete variable domain (other parts from reference TRBV11-3 and TRBJ2-3): EAGVVQSPRYKIIEKKQPVAFWCNPISGHNTLYWYLQNLGQGPELLIRYENEEAVDDSQLPKDRFSAERLKGVDSTLKIQPAELGDSAVYLCASSLQGARDTQYFGPGTRLTVL.

This rearrangement joins TRBV30 to TRBJ1-6; D gene uncertain. The CDR3 covers 15 residues. CDR1 and CDR2 from the germline V gene are GTSNPN and SVGIG (reference sequence). V lost 1 base and J 6 bases, leaving 13 bases between the germline ends. The CDR3: CAWSARGGFNSPLHF. As DNA, the CDR3 is TGTGCCTGGAGTGCGAGAGGAGGTTTTAATTCACCCCTCCACTTT.

The chain employs TRBV18 and TRBJ2-7; 8 positions match TRBD1. J gave up 3 bases and V 8 bases, and 6 bases lay outside the gene matches. CDR1 and CDR2 (germline): KGHSH, LQKENI. CDR3 size: 13 residues. The CDR3 is CASARTGFYEQYF. CDR3 sequence (DNA): TGTGCCAGCGCTCGGACAGGGTTCTACGAGCAGTACTTC.

This clone has more than one count but fewer than ten. The chain combines TRBV7-9 with TRBJ2-2, with 12 bases lining up with TRBD2. The V segment lost 7 bases and the J segment 5 bases; nucleotides outside the gene matches: 8. The CDR3 runs 16 residues. Germline V lookup: CDR1 SEHNR, CDR2 FQNEAQ (reference sequence). CDR3 bases: TGTGCCAGCAAACTAGCGGGAGGTGGGGCGACCGGGGAGCTGTTTTTT. It translates to CASKLAGGGATGELFF.

The chain uses TRBV7-9 and TRBJ1-4, with 7 bases lining up with TRBD1. This CDR3 has 15 amino acids. The V segment lost 3 bases and the J segment 7 bases; nucleotides outside the gene matches: 8. The germline V gene has CDR1 SEHNR and CDR2 FQNEAQ (reference sequence). CDR3 sequence (DNA): TGTGCCAGCAGCTTGACAGGGAATATAGGTGAAAAACTGTTTTTT. It yields the protein CASSLTGNIGEKLFF.

This clone was seen more than once but under ten times. The rearrangement links TRBV9 to TRBJ1-2; 7 bases match TRBD1. V shed 2 bases, J shed 4 bases, and the junction held 2 bases outside the gene matches. Germline V lookup: CDR1 SGDLS, CDR2 YYNGEE. The CDR3 consists of 13 residues. The CDR3 DNA sequence: TGTGCCAGCAGCGTCGCAGGGGGCTATGGCTACACCTTC. Translation gives CASSVAGGYGYTF.

The chain uses TRBV5-4 and TRBJ2-7; the D is unclear. Germline-derived CDR1 and CDR2 are SGHNT and YYREEE (reference sequence). The V and J ends lost 4 bases and 7 bases respectively, with 9 bases between them. The CDR3 is made up of 11 amino acids. This chain's CDR3 is CASSPLGEQYF. The DNA for the CDR3 is TGTGCCAGCAGCCCCCTAGGAGAGCAGTACTTC.

V and J are TRBV4-3 and TRBJ2-1, with TRBD1 as a possible D gene (6 bases). Germline CDR1 reads LGHNA; CDR2 reads YSLEER. This CDR3 contains 16 residues. Trimming pared 3 bases from V and 8 bases from J, leaving 20 bases between. The DNA of the CDR3 is TGCGCCAGCAGCCATGTCCGGGCATCTGGGGGCCATGAGCAGTTCTTC. This translates into CASSHVRASGGHEQFF.

The CDR3 DNA is TGTGCCAGCAGTCGACTAGCGAGGGGCACAGATACGCAGTATTTT. Its protein product is CASSRLARGTDTQYF. The V gene is TRBV6-5, the J gene TRBJ2-3; 8 bases map to TRBD2. Per germline, CDR1 MNHEY and CDR2 SVGAGI. The V gene end was trimmed by 5 bases and the J gene end by 1 base; junction bases not matched to a gene: 5. The CDR3 spans 15 residues.

This clone was seen a single time. This sequence joins TRBV29-1 and TRBJ2-3; 10 positions agree with TRBD1. The CDR3 loop spans 15 amino acids. V gave up 3 bases and J gave up 0 bases; unmatched junction bases: 3. From germline, CDR1 is SQVTM and CDR2 ANQGSEA. The CDR3 DNA follows: TGCAGCGTTGAGGGGACAGGGGCAAGCACAGATACGCAGTATTTT. Residues: CSVEGTGASTDTQYF.

The sample holds one count of this clone. The V and J genes are TRBV4-3 and TRBJ2-1; TRBD2 agrees at 9 bases. The V and J ends lost 1 base and 6 bases, in that order; junction bases with no gene match: 16. Germline CDR1 LGHNA, CDR2 YSLEER. The CDR3 is 19 amino acids. CDR3 bases: TGCGCCAGCAGCCAAGGACGTCATTTTAGCGGGGGAGACCTCAATGAGCAGTTCTTC. Its translation: CASSQGRHFSGGDLNEQFF.

In its sample, this clone was seen a few times. V is TRBV29-1 and J is TRBJ2-1; D is perhaps TRBD1 (6 bases). Trimming removed 2 bases from V and 4 bases from J, with 18 bases in between. Germline-derived CDR1 and CDR2 are SQVTM and ANQGSEA. The CDR3 length is 16 residues. DNA for the CDR3: TGCAGCGTTGAAAAATACGGGACACTCATTTACAATGAGCAGTTCTTC. This sequence encodes CSVEKYGTLIYNEQFF.